These 9 T cell receptor beta chains were sequenced from one sample in a study of CD8+ T cells in alopecia areata. Treatment defined: oral pan-JAK inhibitor, 5-10 mg twice daily. TCR sequencing used cDNA made by reverse transcription of extracted RNA. Using immunoSEQ multiplex PCR, the repertoire was profiled, and TCRdb retains in-frame clones only, with some absent. The data contain around 290,000 clones, 58% of them singletons. The input for sequencing was CD4+ T cells sorted from blood, taken at week 24, from a patient treated with tofacitinib. All receptors come from a human donor with alopecia areata.

J is TRBJ2-3 and V is TRBV5-1, with D perhaps assigned TRBD1 or TRBD2 (5 bases each). V gave up 4 bases and J gave up 0 bases, with 12 bases separating them. Germline CDR1 SGHRS, CDR2 YFSETQ. CDR3 length: 15 amino acids. This CDR3 is CASSLLGASTDTQYF. DNA for the CDR3: TGCGCCAGCAGCCTCCTCGGGGCGAGCACAGATACGCAGTATTTT.

This clone was observed a few times. The chain links TRBV7-9 to TRBJ2-1; D might be TRBD1 (5 bases). The CDR3 loop spans 15 amino acids. V was shortened by 4 bases and J by 2 bases, with 12 bases between the two germline ends. The germline CDR1 and CDR2 sequences are SEHNR and FQNEAQ (reference sequence). The DNA for the CDR3 is TGTGCCAGCAGCTCCCGGCAGGGTACCTACAATGAGCAGTTCTTC. Amino acids: CASSSRQGTYNEQFF.

This chain uses TRBV5-1 with TRBJ2-2; D perhaps matches TRBD1 (5 bases). Looked up from germline, CDR1 is SGHRS and CDR2 is YFSETQ. The CDR3 covers 15 residues. V lost 0 bases, J lost 5 bases, and 11 bases lay in between. This chain's CDR3 is CASSLDQGWTGELFF. In DNA form, the CDR3 reads TGCGCCAGCAGCTTGGACCAGGGATGGACCGGGGAGCTGTTTTTT. The complete variable domain, with remaining parts taken from reference TRBV5-1 and TRBJ2-2, reads KAGVTQTPRYLIKTRGQQVTLSCSPISGHRSVSWYQQTPGQGLQFLFEYFSETQRNKGNFPGRFSGRQFSNSRSEMNVSTLELGDSALYLCASSLDQGWTGELFFGEGSRLTVL.

The rearrangement uses TRBV7-2 and TRBJ2-5; D ambiguous. CDR1 is SGHTA and CDR2 is FQGNSA in the germline V gene. The CDR3 extends over 12 amino acids. The ends were cut back, 5 bases at V and 3 bases at J, with 7 bases in the middle. The CDR3 DNA follows: TGTGCCAGCAGCCGGAATGAAGAGACCCAGTACTTC. Amino acid sequence: CASSRNEETQYF.

The chain is built from TRBV5-1 and TRBJ1-1; D not resolved. Germline V CDR1 and CDR2: SGHRS, YFSETQ. CDR3 length: 15 amino acids. Trimming stripped 1 base from V and 3 bases from J, with 13 bases between. CDR3 bases: TGCGCCAGCAGCTTGTGGGCCTTGGGTGACACTGAAGCTTTCTTT. Its protein is CASSLWALGDTEAFF.

This clone has only one observation. This chain connects TRBV28 to TRBJ1-1, with 8 nucleotides matching TRBD1. The germline V gene has CDR1 MDHEN and CDR2 SYDVKM. This CDR3 has 15 residues. V was pared by 5 bases and J by 5 bases, with 10 bases of the junction left unmatched. CDR3 DNA: TGTGCCAGCAGTCCAACCGGGACAGGAAGGACTGAAGCTTTCTTT. Translated: CASSPTGTGRTEAFF.

The chain has TRBV7-6 and TRBJ2-5; a possible D gene is TRBD1 (6 bases). Germline V lookup: CDR1 SGHVS, CDR2 FNYEAQ. Deletions cut 0 bases from V and 7 bases from J, with 18 bases between. The CDR3 sequence is 16 residues long. For the CDR3, the DNA is TGTGCCAGCAGCTTAGCCGCCTCGACAGGTGAAGGGACCCAGTACTTC. Amino acids: CASSLAASTGEGTQYF.

V usage is TRBV6-6 and J usage is TRBJ2-5, with 10 bases lining up with TRBD1. Trimming took 6 bases from V and 5 from J; bases not matched to a gene: 6. CDR3 size: 14 residues. The germline gives CDR1 MNHNY, CDR2 SVGAGI (reference sequence). The CDR3 DNA reads as TGTGCCAGCAGCACCGGGACAGGGGTTGAGACCCAGTACTTC. Protein: CASSTGTGVETQYF.

The V gene is TRBV25-1, the J gene TRBJ1-5; D perhaps matches TRBD1 (6 bases). The CDR3 sequence is 15 residues long. Germline V lookup: CDR1 MGHDK, CDR2 SYGVNS. V was shortened by 1 base and J by 3 bases, with 10 bases between the two germline ends. CDR3 in amino acids: CASSESTGNNQPQHF. The CDR3 region has the DNA TGTGCCAGCAGTGAATCTACAGGGAACAATCAGCCCCAGCATTTT.